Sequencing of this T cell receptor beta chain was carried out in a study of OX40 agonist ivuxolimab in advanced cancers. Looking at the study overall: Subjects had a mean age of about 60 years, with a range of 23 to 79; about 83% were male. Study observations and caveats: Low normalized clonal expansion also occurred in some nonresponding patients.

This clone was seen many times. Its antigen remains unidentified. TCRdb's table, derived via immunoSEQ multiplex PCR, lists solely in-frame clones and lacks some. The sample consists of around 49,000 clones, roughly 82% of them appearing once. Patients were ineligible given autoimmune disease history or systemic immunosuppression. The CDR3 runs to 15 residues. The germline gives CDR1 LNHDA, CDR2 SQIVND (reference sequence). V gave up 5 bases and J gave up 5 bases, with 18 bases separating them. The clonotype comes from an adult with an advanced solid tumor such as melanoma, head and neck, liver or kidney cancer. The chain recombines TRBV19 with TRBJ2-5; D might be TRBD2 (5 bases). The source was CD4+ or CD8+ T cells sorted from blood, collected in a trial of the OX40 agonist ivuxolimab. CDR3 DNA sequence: TGTGCCAGTAGTGCCGGTTTGGGAGTTTGGGAGACCCAGTACTTC. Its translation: CASSAGLGVWETQYF.